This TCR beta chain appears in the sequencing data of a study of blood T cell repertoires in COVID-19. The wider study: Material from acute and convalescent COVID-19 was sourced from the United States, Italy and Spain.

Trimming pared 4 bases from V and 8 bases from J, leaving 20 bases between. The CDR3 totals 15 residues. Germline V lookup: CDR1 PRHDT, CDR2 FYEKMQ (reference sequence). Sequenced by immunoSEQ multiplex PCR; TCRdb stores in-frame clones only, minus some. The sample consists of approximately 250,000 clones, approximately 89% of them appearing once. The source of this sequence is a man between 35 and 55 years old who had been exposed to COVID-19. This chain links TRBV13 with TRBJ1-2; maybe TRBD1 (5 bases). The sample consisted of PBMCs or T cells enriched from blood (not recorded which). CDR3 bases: TGTGCCAGCAGCTGGGGGGTGATAGGGGCTACCGGCTACACCTTC. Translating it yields CASSWGVIGATGYTF.